This T cell receptor (beta chain) was identified in a study of cytomegalovirus exposure and HLA in healthy donors (TCRdb year 2017). At the level of the whole study: According to an earlier analysis of several hundred of the donors, about 180 million T cells yielded roughly 110 million unique TCR beta sequences and about 300 Gb of sequence data. Among about 410 genotyped donors of the cohort, an average of around 250,000 unique TCR beta nucleotide sequences was sequenced per donor, of which 15% to 20% were non-productive. The genetic ancestry cluster associated with self-reported Caucasian donors included 65% to 90% of the approximately 430 genotyped donors. Because of strong linkage in the cohort, four or five DR-DQ haplotypes were treated as single units for association and clustering. About 280 gigabases of sequencing data and roughly 80 million unique TCR sequences made up an early release that covered about 640 HLA-typed donors. A later analysis re-analyzed previously published TCR beta repertoires from 500 to 700 donors and added high-resolution HLA genotyping to study TCR occurrence patterns. In an earlier analysis of over 550 of the donors, high-throughput TCR beta sequencing was used to judge whether each TCR beta V gene segment behaved as functional or pseudogenic. The study aimed to test whether signatures of past pathogen exposure could be identified by cataloging public T cell receptors. In addition to the first cohort of several hundred subjects, a separate validation cohort of approximately 110 different subjects was used. Every discovery cohort repertoire had been produced on one sequencing platform. The study combined high-throughput TCR immunosequencing, statistical association of individual TCRs with disease status, and machine learning to predict cytomegalovirus infection status. The number of typed donors differed by locus: about 620-640 for A, B, C, DRB1 and DQB1; roughly 510 for DQA1; over 600 for DPA1; and about 450 for DPB1. Alongside the repertoire data, information on donor age, sex, ethnicity and CMV serostatus was compiled. A later genetic analysis used genome-wide SNP genotypes for about three fifths of the 666 donors, treating that subset as a discovery cohort. The T cell repertoires of 550 to 850 subjects were profiled by immunosequencing and related to cytomegalovirus serostatus. HLA typing included class I and class II loci at four-digit resolution. In the later analysis, no new phenotypic data were used to find candidate immune exposures; instead, reliance was placed on TCR beta sequences and their occurrence across donors. Findings and caveats that apply to the study as a whole: A later analysis found that TCR association rates varied across HLA loci, with DRB1 alleles showing the most associated TCRs and HLA-C alleles the fewest. The earlier analysis of 587 of the donors excluded some 15 rarely observed V segments, including chromosome 9 orphons, because counts were too low. It was suggested by the authors that the approach could potentially be generalized to other disease states and immunological phenotypes. The study gave a list of 150 to 200 TCR beta chains associated with cytomegalovirus. A further reported finding was that TCR beta sequences accurately predicted the HLA-A and HLA-B alleles for most subjects in the first cohort. Because the 87-base-pair reads could not distinguish some IMGT-functional V segments, including TRBV6-2 and TRBV6-3, those segments were excluded. Specific HLA alleles were associated with over 15,000 TCR beta sequences at a false discovery rate of 0.05 in a later analysis. A later genetic analysis reported fewer N-insertions in productive TCRs among donors in an Asian-associated ancestry cluster than the roughly 620-donor mean. Correlated functional status among segregating V segments might be attributable to linkage disequilibrium, but an unknown experimental factor could not be ruled out. In a later genetic analysis, a missense DCLRE1C variant was associated with V-gene and J-gene trimming of TCR beta chains, and the association was replicated in an independent cohort. Because HLA typing was missing for some donors at each locus, association tests included only the typed subset. Immune exposure information for the cohort was limited to CMV serostatus. Most TCR sequences were observed very rarely across donors, whereas some public TCRs were present in many individuals. The classifier was reported to diagnose cytomegalovirus status with high specificity and sensitivity in both the original and validation cohorts. In an earlier analysis of about 600 of the donors, most TCR beta V segments appeared in productive rearrangements about 87% or about 30% of the time, broadly matching IMGT annotations. Sequencing depth was assumed to be roughly uniform across donors in the presence/absence analyses, though that assumption may not hold. According to a later analysis, most CMV-associated TCR beta chains appeared to be HLA-restricted, and the HLA associations seemed to be driven largely by CMV exposure. A group of highly shared sequence variants was considered likely to be a technical artifact of the sequencing pipeline. This cohort had only TCR beta chains sequenced, and the lack of alpha or paired-chain data limited which features could be detected. In a later analysis, several top co-occurrence clusters were reported to appear linked to parvovirus B19, influenza, CMV and Epstein-Barr virus. When HLA alleles, especially DR and DQ, strongly co-occurred, attributing TCR associations to individual alleles was difficult. In vitro tests confirmed that three of the cytomegalovirus-associated TCR beta chains recognize cytomegalovirus antigens. In a later analysis, HLA-associated TCR beta chains showed more clonal expansion and lower generation probabilities than non-associated chains that were equally common.

Notes on this clone: Its binding antigen is unknown. Per-nucleotide qualities are absent, and no much larger clonotype sits a single base away.

From the cysteine up to the phenylalanine, the CDR3 has a length of 15 residues. Of all the DNA, just the CDR3 is kept, 45 bases in frame from base 1. V is cut by 0 bases and J by 5 bases, and the space between the germline ends is 13 bases. Taken from the germline V gene, the CDR1 and CDR2 loops are MGHRA and YSYEKL. In total, roughly 710 healthy bone marrow donors made up the cohort. Cohort members were all nominally healthy when sampled, although unrecorded immune exposures were likely present. The donor was CMV seronegative and belonged to the group of more than 300 seronegative cohort members. A peripheral blood sample was collected from each donor, and TCR beta sequencing was performed on peripheral blood mononuclear cells. Genomic DNA extraction from the blood cell samples was performed with the Qiagen DNeasy Blood Extraction Kit. Library method: the immunoSEQ multiplex PCR assay. The multiplex PCR relied on a mix of 60 forward primers for TCR Vbeta segments and 13 reverse primers for TCR Jbeta segments. A multiplex PCR assay on genomic DNA amplified the CDR3 region of rearranged TCR beta genes. The amplified TCR beta libraries were sequenced on the Illumina HiSeq System as 87-base-pair reads. Per the authors' processing: Across the 670 or so repertoires, a later analysis counted 80 million or so unique TCR beta chains, 9.5 million to 12 million of which were shared by at least two donors. To remove PCR and sequencing errors, raw reads were error-corrected and collapsed into unique sequences using a nearest-neighbor algorithm that merged closely related sequences. Alignment of CDR3 sequences to IMGT reference sequences was used to assign V, D and J gene segments. For a sequence to be retained, a match of at least six nucleotides was required to both a V gene segment and a J gene segment. Rearrangements were classified as productive when the CDR3 lacked stop codons and remained in frame with V and J, and all other rearrangements were classified as non-productive. CDR3 was defined by IMGT convention, running from the second conserved V-encoded cysteine to the conserved J-encoded phenylalanine. Sequences without an unambiguous match to a single V gene segment were excluded from the earlier analysis of approximately 560 of the donors. In an earlier analysis of a few hundred of the donors, V segments were called functional above 56.7% productive rearrangements and were called segregating when the between-donor standard deviation exceeded 5%. A statistical classification framework was developed to diagnose cytomegalovirus status using the catalog of TCR beta chain sequences. In a later analysis, V and J genes were assigned by comparing TCR nucleotide sequences against IMGT/GENE-DB human TR gene sequences. A later analysis assigned CDR3 sequences and most-parsimonious VDJ recombination scenarios with the TCRdist pipeline. In a later analysis, each TCR beta chain was defined by its CDR3 amino acid sequence together with its V-gene family, and reads lacking a unique V-gene family were excluded. To address suspected cross-contamination and a sequencing artifact, a later analysis removed a few hundred highly shared, low-generation-probability nucleotide sequences. A later analysis calculated a clonal expansion index for each public chain from normalized within-repertoire ranks of inferred template counts. Generation probabilities in a later analysis came from a VDJ recombination model fitted to out-of-frame rearrangements, and those results were checked against IGoR. A later analysis scored TCR-TCR, TCR-HLA and TCR-CMV co-occurrence with hypergeometric tests, applying a repertoire-size bias correction to TCR pairs. A later analysis estimated false discovery rates by permuting HLA or CMV assignments 20 times. A later analysis grouped co-occurring TCRs with DBSCAN, adding TCRdist sequence similarity when clustering within HLA-allele-positive subsets. Co-occurrence clustering excluded repertoires with fewer than 30,000 or more than 120,000 public chains, plus five with anomalous nucleotide sharing. Entries here come from immuneACCESS through TCRdb and include only in-frame sequences with V and J called. Some clones fail to appear in such tables; in the studies checked, an unresolved V gene covers under half of the shortfall, and the cause of the remainder is unknown. That table furnishes V, J and clone size, whereas the DNA furnished D and trimming. Here the sample has 150,000 to 200,000 clones; under 80% occur a single time. The ten top clones hold around 3.2% of the sample.

The chain uses TRBV4-1 and TRBJ1-1, with the identity of the D gene unclear. The sequence was collected from a man between 40 and 49 years old in good health and CMV-seronegative. The sequenced sample was PBMCs. The DNA sequence is given as TGCGCCAGCAGCCAAGAAGGAGGCGGGCGGACTGAAGCTTTCTTT. Protein translation: CASSQEGGGRTEAFF.